This T cell receptor (beta chain) was found in a study of blood T cell repertoires in COVID-19. Germline V lookup: CDR1 GTSNPN, CDR2 SVGIG (reference sequence). The CDR3 covers 13 residues. V was shortened by 1 base and J by 6 bases, with 11 bases between the two germline ends. Data came from immunoSEQ multiplex PCR; TCRdb stores just in-frame clones and leaves some out. There are about 210,000 clones in the sample; 75% to 90% occur only once, and approximately 19% lies in the top ten. This receptor was identified in a man aged 35-49 years who had recovered from COVID-19. Sequenced material: PBMCs or T cells enriched from blood (not recorded which). V and J are TRBV30 and TRBJ2-3; weak D call: TRBD1 (6 bases). DNA for the CDR3: TGTGCCTGGAGTGCCAGGGGAAGGGATACGCAGTATTTT. Translating gives CAWSARGRDTQYF.